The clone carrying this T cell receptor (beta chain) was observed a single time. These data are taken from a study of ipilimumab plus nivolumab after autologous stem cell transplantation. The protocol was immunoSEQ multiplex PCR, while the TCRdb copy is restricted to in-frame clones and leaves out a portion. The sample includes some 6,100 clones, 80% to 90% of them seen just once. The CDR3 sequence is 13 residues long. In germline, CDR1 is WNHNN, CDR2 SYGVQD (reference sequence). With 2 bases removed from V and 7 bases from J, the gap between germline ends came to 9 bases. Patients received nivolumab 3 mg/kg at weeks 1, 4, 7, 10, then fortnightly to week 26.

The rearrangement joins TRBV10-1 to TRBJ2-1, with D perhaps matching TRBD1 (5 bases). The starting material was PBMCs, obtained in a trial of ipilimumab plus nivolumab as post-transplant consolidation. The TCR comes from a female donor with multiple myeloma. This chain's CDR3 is CASSEPPGNEQFF. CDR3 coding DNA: TGCGCCAGCAGTGAGCCCCCAGGGAATGAGCAGTTCTTC.